Listed below are T cell receptor beta chains from one sample, sequenced in a study of shared clonotypes between healthy human individuals. Profiled with immunoSEQ multiplex PCR; TCRdb holds only in-frame clones, not every one. Of over a million clones in the sample, around 74% were seen once. Sequencing was carried out using memory CD4+ T cells sorted from blood. The receptors were sampled from a man younger than 30 in good health. Each CDR3 is given with its conserved first and last residue. Fields, in order: D gene, V gene, J gene, clone size, CDR3 protein, CDR3 DNA. The D gene is left open where the match is weak. Some rows have no size entry. The others give once, few or many, or a class for an expanded clone.

D: TRBD2
V: TRBV30
J: TRBJ2-1
size: .
CDR3: CAWGRLAGSYGEQFF
DNA: TGTGCCTGGGGGCGACTAGCGGGGTCCTATGGGGAGCAGTTCTTC

D: .
V: TRBV15
J: TRBJ2-1
size: .
CDR3: CATSRAHGGYNEQFF
DNA: TGTGCCACCAGCAGAGCTCACGGGGGCTACAATGAGCAGTTCTTC

D: .
V: TRBV6-5
J: TRBJ2-3
size: .
CDR3: CASRTAGGQDTQYF
DNA: TGTGCCAGCCGAACTGCCGGGGGCCAAGATACGCAGTATTTT

D: .
V: TRBV6-1
J: TRBJ1-6
size: .
CDR3: CAGAVEGGSPLHF
DNA: TGTGCCGGCGCGGTTGAGGGTGGTTCACCCCTCCACTTT

D: .
V: TRBV6-1
J: TRBJ2-2
size: .
CDR3: CASSDRRGGPGELFF
DNA: TGTGCCAGCAGTGATCGCCGGGGTGGTCCCGGGGAGCTGTTTTTT

D: TRBD2
V: TRBV6-6
J: TRBJ2-2
size: .
CDR3: CASRTSGNSGELFF
DNA: TGTGCCAGCAGGACCAGCGGGAATAGCGGGGAGCTGTTTTTT

D: TRBD1
V: TRBV27
J: TRBJ2-3
size: .
CDR3: CASRTDRARVDTQYF
DNA: TGTGCCAGCAGAACAGACAGGGCAAGGGTAGATACGCAGTATTTT

D: TRBD1
V: TRBV12-5
J: TRBJ1-3
size: .
CDR3: CASGLGTGSGNTIYF
DNA: TGTGCTAGTGGTTTGGGGACAGGGAGTGGAAACACCATATATTTT

D: .
V: TRBV19
J: TRBJ2-1
size: .
CDR3: CASSIMLAPGEQFF
DNA: TGTGCCAGTAGTATTATGCTAGCCCCAGGGGAGCAGTTCTTC

D: TRBD1
V: TRBV6-5
J: TRBJ1-1
size: many
CDR3: CASRLEQGENTEAFF
DNA: TGTGCCAGCAGGCTCGAACAGGGGGAGAACACTGAAGCTTTCTTT

D: .
V: TRBV7-9
J: TRBJ2-1
size: .
CDR3: CASQLKLAGDEQFF
DNA: TGTGCCAGCCAGCTTAAATTAGCCGGGGATGAGCAGTTCTTC

D: .
V: TRBV11-2
J: TRBJ2-7
size: .
CDR3: CASSASPYEQYF
DNA: TGTGCCAGCAGCGCCAGTCCTTACGAGCAGTACTTC

D: .
V: TRBV27
J: TRBJ1-6
size: few
CDR3: CASSYGRGAASSYNSPLHF
DNA: TGTGCCAGCAGTTACGGGCGGGGGGCAGCCAGCTCCTATAATTCACCCCTCCACTTT

D: TRBD2
V: TRBV4-1
J: TRBJ2-7
size: .
CDR3: CASSQPQLALGSYEQYF
DNA: TGCGCCAGCAGCCAACCTCAACTAGCGTTAGGCTCCTACGAGCAGTACTTC

D: .
V: TRBV5-1
J: TRBJ1-1
size: .
CDR3: CASNFEPNTEAFF
DNA: TGCGCCAGCAATTTTGAGCCGAACACTGAAGCTTTCTTT

D: .
V: TRBV7-8
J: TRBJ2-7
size: .
CDR3: CASSETSFLRRTYEQYF
DNA: TGTGCCAGCAGCGAGACCTCGTTCTTGCGGAGAACCTACGAGCAGTACTTC

D: .
V: TRBV6-1
J: TRBJ1-5
size: few
CDR3: CASSEWGLGNQPQHF
DNA: TGTGCCAGCAGTGAATGGGGATTAGGCAATCAGCCCCAGCATTTT

D: .
V: TRBV10-3
J: TRBJ2-7
size: .
CDR3: CAISEPGRNSYEQYF
DNA: TGTGCCATCAGTGAGCCCGGACGGAACTCCTACGAGCAGTACTTC

D: .
V: TRBV28
J: TRBJ1-4
size: .
CDR3: CASSLPGANEKLFF
DNA: TGTGCCAGCAGTTTGCCAGGGGCAAATGAAAAACTGTTTTTT

D: TRBD1
V: TRBV7-9
J: TRBJ2-3
size: .
CDR3: CASSAGTGGDTQYF
DNA: TGTGCCAGCAGCGCCGGGACAGGGGGAGATACGCAGTATTTT

D: .
V: TRBV30
J: TRBJ2-5
size: .
CDR3: CAWSLGGQETQYF
DNA: TGTGCCTGGAGTCTTGGGGGCCAAGAGACCCAGTACTTC

D: .
V: TRBV6-5
J: TRBJ1-2
size: .
CDR3: CASNMDSNYGYTF
DNA: TGTGCCAGCAACATGGACAGTAACTATGGCTACACCTTC

D: TRBD1
V: TRBV19
J: TRBJ1-6
size: few
CDR3: CASRRGQGSPLHF
DNA: TGTGCCAGTAGGAGGGGGCAAGGTTCACCCCTCCACTTT

D: TRBD1
V: TRBV5-1
J: TRBJ2-3
size: .
CDR3: CASRPTTGRTDTQYF
DNA: TGCGCCAGCAGACCAACGACAGGGCGCACAGATACGCAGTATTTT

D: .
V: TRBV2
J: TRBJ2-7
size: .
CDR3: CASIIGGIGEQYF
DNA: TGTGCCAGCATCATTGGAGGGATCGGAGAGCAGTACTTC

D: TRBD1
V: TRBV9
J: TRBJ2-6
size: .
CDR3: CASSAPFPLYRGGANVLTF
DNA: TGTGCCAGCAGCGCGCCTTTTCCCCTTTACAGGGGTGGGGCCAACGTCCTGACTTTC

D: .
V: TRBV7-9
J: TRBJ1-5
size: .
CDR3: CASSATELNQPQHF
DNA: TGTGCCAGCAGCGCGACAGAGCTCAATCAGCCCCAGCATTTT

D: .
V: TRBV19
J: TRBJ1-1
size: .
CDR3: CASSIDLRAEAFF
DNA: TGTGCCAGTAGTATAGATCTACGGGCTGAAGCTTTCTTT

D: TRBD2
V: TRBV7-2
J: TRBJ2-7
size: .
CDR3: CASRSGLAGGEQYF
DNA: TGTGCCAGCCGCTCAGGGCTAGCGGGAGGGGAGCAGTACTTC

D: .
V: TRBV5-1
J: TRBJ2-7
size: .
CDR3: CASSLEYTGYGKYEQYF
DNA: TGCGCCAGCAGCTTGGAATACACCGGGTATGGAAAGTACGAGCAGTACTTC

D: TRBD1
V: TRBV28
J: TRBJ1-5
size: .
CDR3: CASSPWTGRTGQPQHF
DNA: TGTGCCAGCAGTCCCTGGACAGGGAGAACGGGTCAGCCCCAGCATTTT

D: TRBD1
V: TRBV14
J: TRBJ2-5
size: .
CDR3: CASSPSTGAPETQYF
DNA: TGTGCCAGCAGCCCGTCCACAGGGGCCCCCGAGACCCAGTACTTC

D: TRBD2
V: TRBV5-3
J: TRBJ2-7
size: once
CDR3: CARSLGLAGTYEQYF
DNA: TGTGCCAGAAGCTTGGGGCTAGCGGGGACCTACGAGCAGTACTTC

D: .
V: TRBV28
J: TRBJ1-2
size: .
CDR3: CASSRGNRGGGYTF
DNA: TGTGCCAGCAGCCGCGGGAATCGAGGTGGTGGCTACACCTTC

D: .
V: TRBV4-1
J: TRBJ2-2
size: .
CDR3: CASSHRGGELFF
DNA: TGCGCCAGCAGTCACCGGGGTGGGGAGCTGTTTTTT

D: TRBD1
V: TRBV7-2
J: TRBJ2-1
size: .
CDR3: CASSPETGDYNEQFF
DNA: TGTGCCAGCAGCCCGGAGACAGGGGATTACAATGAGCAGTTCTTC

D: .
V: TRBV7-2
J: TRBJ2-2
size: .
CDR3: CASSLVPAGANTGELFF
DNA: TGTGCCAGCAGCTTAGTGCCAGCGGGCGCCAACACCGGGGAGCTGTTTTTT

D: .
V: TRBV4-1
J: TRBJ2-3
size: .
CDR3: CASSQSPYTDTQYF
DNA: TGCGCCAGCAGCCAAAGTCCGTACACAGATACGCAGTATTTT

D: .
V: TRBV7-9
J: TRBJ1-1
size: few
CDR3: CASSLRLLNTEAFF
DNA: TGTGCCAGCAGCTTACGACTCTTGAACACTGAAGCTTTCTTT

D: TRBD1
V: TRBV2
J: TRBJ2-7
size: .
CDR3: CASSVDRARYEQYF
DNA: TGTGCCAGCAGCGTGGACAGGGCCCGCTACGAGCAGTACTTC

D: .
V: TRBV7-9
J: TRBJ1-1
size: .
CDR3: CASSSHRGVNTEAFF
DNA: TGTGCCAGCAGCTCCCATCGCGGCGTGAACACTGAAGCTTTCTTT

D: TRBD1
V: TRBV18
J: TRBJ2-2
size: .
CDR3: CASSPSGGTGELFF
DNA: TGTGCCAGCTCACCGTCAGGGGGTACCGGGGAGCTGTTTTTT

D: .
V: TRBV7-9
J: TRBJ2-1
size: .
CDR3: CASSLFDNEQFF
DNA: TGTGCCAGCAGCTTATTTGACAATGAGCAGTTCTTC

D: TRBD2
V: TRBV28
J: TRBJ2-1
size: .
CDR3: CASSLPGGGYNEQFF
DNA: TGTGCCAGCAGTTTACCGGGCGGGGGGTACAATGAGCAGTTCTTC

D: .
V: TRBV25-1
J: TRBJ2-3
size: few
CDR3: CASSAPWGVSTDTQYF
DNA: TGTGCCAGCAGTGCGCCCTGGGGCGTTAGCACAGATACGCAGTATTTT

D: .
V: TRBV2
J: TRBJ2-7
size: many
CDR3: CASDPDSYYEQYF
DNA: TGTGCCAGCGATCCCGACAGCTACTACGAGCAGTACTTC

D: TRBD2
V: TRBV6-1
J: TRBJ2-2
size: .
CDR3: CASSGGKNTGELFF
DNA: TGTGCCAGCAGCGGGGGGAAGAACACCGGGGAGCTGTTTTTT

D: .
V: TRBV5-1
J: TRBJ1-3
size: few
CDR3: CASSRDGGNTIYF
DNA: TGCGCCAGCAGCCGGGACGGTGGAAACACCATATATTTT

D: TRBD1
V: TRBV5-4
J: TRBJ2-7
size: .
CDR3: CASSLDRGRDEQYF
DNA: TGTGCCAGCAGCTTGGACAGGGGGCGCGACGAGCAGTACTTC

D: TRBD1
V: TRBV5-5
J: TRBJ2-5
size: .
CDR3: CASSPGTGFETQYF
DNA: TGTGCCAGCAGCCCGGGGACAGGGTTCGAGACCCAGTACTTC

D: TRBD2
V: TRBV11-2
J: TRBJ2-7
size: .
CDR3: CASEREGVYEQYF
DNA: TGTGCCAGCGAGAGGGAGGGTGTCTACGAGCAGTACTTC

D: .
V: TRBV5-6
J: TRBJ1-2
size: .
CDR3: CASSINGAWGYTF
DNA: TGTGCCAGCAGCATAAACGGTGCTTGGGGCTACACCTTC

D: TRBD2
V: TRBV7-2
J: TRBJ2-7
size: many
CDR3: CASSSPRREGSYEQYF
DNA: TGTGCCAGCAGCTCCCCCCGGCGGGAGGGATCCTACGAGCAGTACTTC

D: .
V: TRBV29-1
J: TRBJ1-2
size: .
CDR3: CSVGEGYGYTF
DNA: TGCAGCGTTGGGGAGGGCTATGGCTACACCTTC

D: .
V: TRBV27
J: TRBJ2-7
size: .
CDR3: CASSLLLRFSYEQYF
DNA: TGTGCCAGCAGTTTACTCCTACGGTTCTCCTACGAGCAGTACTTC

D: TRBD2
V: TRBV7-9
J: TRBJ2-7
size: .
CDR3: CASSLAGSLYEQYF
DNA: TGTGCCAGCAGCCTAGCGGGGTCCTTATACGAGCAGTACTTC

D: .
V: TRBV4-1
J: TRBJ2-4
size: .
CDR3: CASSQVGSVNFQYF
DNA: TGCGCCAGCAGCCAAGTCGGGAGTGTGAACTTTCAGTACTTC

D: TRBD1
V: TRBV5-1
J: TRBJ2-7
size: .
CDR3: CASSPGRGRKVDEQYF
DNA: TGCGCCAGCAGCCCCGGTAGGGGGCGCAAAGTTGACGAGCAGTACTTC

D: .
V: TRBV18
J: TRBJ2-7
size: .
CDR3: CASSPPDRKSYEQYF
DNA: TGTGCCAGCTCACCACCGGACAGAAAATCATACGAGCAGTACTTC

D: .
V: TRBV30
J: TRBJ2-7
size: .
CDR3: CAWSVGGNSYEQYF
DNA: TGTGCCTGGAGTGTAGGAGGGAACTCCTACGAGCAGTACTTC